These T cell receptor beta chains were read from a single sample in a study of technical replicates of blood from four donors. TCRdb's table, derived via immunoSEQ multiplex PCR, lists solely in-frame clones and lacks some. The sample yields about 49,000 clones, roughly 92% seen once. The sample was PBMCs. The source is a human donor in good health. Some clones in this sample may be carry-over from other donors' samples. CDR3s include the opening cysteine and the closing phenylalanine or tryptophan. A D gene is named only where the DNA matches it firmly. Clone sizes are given selectively: once, few, many, or a class where the clone is expanded.

v_call: TRBV4-3
j_call: TRBJ2-5
d_call: TRBD2
clone_size: once
cdr3_aa: CASSQVLDLAGETQYF
cdr3_nt: TGCGCCAGCAGCCAAGTGTTGGATCTAGCGGGGGAGACCCAGTACTTC

v_call: TRBV18
j_call: TRBJ1-1
d_call: TRBD1
clone_size: .
cdr3_aa: CASSPNQGGTEAFF
cdr3_nt: TGTGCCAGCTCACCTAATCAGGGGGGCACTGAAGCTTTCTTT

v_call: TRBV7-9
j_call: TRBJ2-3
d_call: TRBD2
clone_size: .
cdr3_aa: CASSLPPSGDQDTQYF
cdr3_nt: TGTGCCAGCAGCTTACCCCCTAGCGGAGATCAAGATACGCAGTATTTT

v_call: TRBV5-6
j_call: TRBJ1-2
d_call: TRBD1
clone_size: .
cdr3_aa: CASSGRTGIYGYTF
cdr3_nt: TGTGCCAGCAGCGGGAGGACAGGGATCTATGGCTACACCTTC

v_call: TRBV27
j_call: TRBJ1-2
d_call: .
clone_size: .
cdr3_aa: CASSLSLVGSYTF
cdr3_nt: TGTGCCAGCAGTTTATCGTTGGTCGGGAGCTACACCTTC

v_call: TRBV4-2
j_call: TRBJ2-1
d_call: .
clone_size: .
cdr3_aa: CASSQGFGIGNEQFF
cdr3_nt: TGTGCCAGCAGCCAAGGCTTCGGGATCGGTAATGAGCAGTTCTTC

v_call: TRBV2
j_call: TRBJ1-1
d_call: .
clone_size: few
cdr3_aa: CASSGSQAGARTEAFF
cdr3_nt: TGTGCCAGCAGTGGATCTCAAGCGGGGGCGCGCACTGAAGCTTTCTTT

v_call: TRBV15
j_call: TRBJ1-3
d_call: .
clone_size: .
cdr3_aa: CATSRDRVSGNTIYF
cdr3_nt: TGTGCCACCAGCAGAGACAGGGTCTCTGGAAACACCATATATTTT

v_call: TRBV7-8
j_call: TRBJ2-4
d_call: TRBD2
clone_size: .
cdr3_aa: CASSLGAGGAAKNIQYF
cdr3_nt: TGTGCCAGCAGCTTAGGGGCCGGGGGGGCTGCCAAAAACATTCAGTACTTC

v_call: TRBV6-6
j_call: TRBJ2-2
d_call: TRBD2
clone_size: .
cdr3_aa: CASSYLGLTTGELFF
cdr3_nt: TGTGCCAGCAGTTACCTGGGACTAACCACCGGGGAGCTGTTTTTT

v_call: TRBV29-1
j_call: TRBJ1-2
d_call: .
clone_size: .
cdr3_aa: CSAEVDSGYTF
cdr3_nt: TGCAGCGCCGAGGTGGACTCCGGCTACACCTTC

v_call: TRBV6-4
j_call: TRBJ2-5
d_call: TRBD2
clone_size: .
cdr3_aa: CASSREAQETQYF
cdr3_nt: TGTGCCAGCAGTCGGGAGGCTCAAGAGACCCAGTACTTC

v_call: TRBV5-1
j_call: TRBJ1-2
d_call: TRBD1
clone_size: .
cdr3_aa: CASSSGGSNYGYTF
cdr3_nt: TGCGCCAGCAGTTCAGGGGGCTCTAACTATGGCTACACCTTC

v_call: TRBV1
j_call: TRBJ2-3
d_call: .
clone_size: .
cdr3_aa: CTSSERGGTQYF
cdr3_nt: TGCACCAGCAGTGAGCGGGGGGGTACGCAGTATTTT

v_call: TRBV9
j_call: TRBJ2-5
d_call: TRBD2
clone_size: .
cdr3_aa: CASSVAGLAGETQYF
cdr3_nt: TGTGCCAGCAGCGTAGCGGGACTAGCGGGAGAGACCCAGTACTTC

v_call: TRBV7-6
j_call: TRBJ2-3
d_call: TRBD2
clone_size: .
cdr3_aa: CASSLAPRLAGTDTQYF
cdr3_nt: TGTGCCAGCAGCCTAGCCCCGCGACTAGCTGGCACAGATACGCAGTATTTT

v_call: TRBV28
j_call: TRBJ1-6
d_call: TRBD1
clone_size: once
cdr3_aa: CASRDGTVGSPLHF
cdr3_nt: TGTGCCAGCAGAGACGGGACAGTTGGTTCACCCCTCCACTTT

v_call: TRBV7-9
j_call: TRBJ2-7
d_call: .
clone_size: .
cdr3_aa: CASSLARGNYEQYF
cdr3_nt: TGTGCCAGCAGCTTAGCACGGGGAAACTACGAGCAGTACTTC

v_call: TRBV19
j_call: TRBJ2-5
d_call: TRBD2
clone_size: .
cdr3_aa: CASSMVAGGRETQYF
cdr3_nt: TGTGCCAGTAGTATGGTAGCGGGGGGGCGGGAGACCCAGTACTTC

v_call: TRBV19
j_call: TRBJ1-2
d_call: .
clone_size: .
cdr3_aa: CASSIVQGLNYGYTF
cdr3_nt: TGTGCCAGTAGTATAGTGCAGGGCCTCAACTATGGCTACACCTTC

v_call: TRBV21-1
j_call: TRBJ2-7
d_call: .
clone_size: once
cdr3_aa: CASPKERTSPIYEQYF
cdr3_nt: TGTGCCAGCCCCAAGGAGAGGACTAGCCCCATCTACGAGCAGTACTTC

v_call: TRBV6-5
j_call: TRBJ2-3
d_call: TRBD2
clone_size: .
cdr3_aa: CASSLAERTDTQYF
cdr3_nt: TGTGCCAGCAGCCTAGCGGAGCGCACAGATACGCAGTATTTT

v_call: TRBV12-5
j_call: TRBJ2-7
d_call: .
clone_size: .
cdr3_aa: CASGLGRGEQYF
cdr3_nt: TGTGCTAGTGGTTTGGGCCGGGGCGAGCAGTACTTC

v_call: TRBV30
j_call: TRBJ1-4
d_call: .
clone_size: .
cdr3_aa: CAWSRGVAATNEKLFF
cdr3_nt: TGTGCCTGGAGTCGGGGGGTCGCGGCAACTAATGAAAAACTGTTTTTT

v_call: TRBV5-1
j_call: TRBJ1-1
d_call: TRBD1
clone_size: .
cdr3_aa: CASSFTGVGATEAFF
cdr3_nt: TGCGCCAGCAGCTTTACAGGGGTTGGTGCCACTGAAGCTTTCTTT

v_call: TRBV2
j_call: TRBJ1-2
d_call: TRBD1
clone_size: .
cdr3_aa: CASTGQGLYGYTF
cdr3_nt: TGTGCCAGCACTGGACAGGGACTCTATGGCTACACCTTC

v_call: TRBV6-6
j_call: TRBJ1-3
d_call: .
clone_size: .
cdr3_aa: CASSRDGGLGNTIYF
cdr3_nt: TGTGCCAGCAGTAGAGACGGGGGGCTTGGAAACACCATATATTTT

v_call: TRBV29-1
j_call: TRBJ2-2
d_call: TRBD1
clone_size: .
cdr3_aa: CSVSRGLSTGELFF
cdr3_nt: TGCAGCGTAAGCAGGGGGCTTAGCACCGGGGAGCTGTTTTTT

v_call: TRBV7-9
j_call: TRBJ1-2
d_call: .
clone_size: once
cdr3_aa: CASSPYTGNYGYTF
cdr3_nt: TGTGCCAGCAGCCCGTACACAGGGAACTATGGCTACACCTTC

v_call: TRBV9
j_call: TRBJ1-3
d_call: .
clone_size: .
cdr3_aa: CASSMSDSSSGNTIYF
cdr3_nt: TGTGCCAGCAGCATGTCGGACAGTTCCTCTGGAAACACCATATATTTT

v_call: TRBV30
j_call: TRBJ2-1
d_call: .
clone_size: .
cdr3_aa: CASPDEQFF
cdr3_nt: TGTGCCAGCCCCGATGAGCAGTTCTTC

v_call: TRBV9
j_call: TRBJ2-2
d_call: TRBD1
clone_size: once
cdr3_aa: CASSASGTVVVGELFF
cdr3_nt: TGTGCCAGCAGCGCTTCCGGGACAGTGGTCGTCGGGGAGCTGTTTTTT

v_call: TRBV7-9
j_call: TRBJ2-1
d_call: TRBD2
clone_size: .
cdr3_aa: CASSWGSGSPGEQFF
cdr3_nt: TGTGCCAGCAGCTGGGGCAGCGGGAGCCCTGGTGAGCAGTTCTTC

v_call: TRBV15
j_call: TRBJ1-6
d_call: TRBD1
clone_size: .
cdr3_aa: CATSRGQARGSPLHF
cdr3_nt: TGTGCCACCAGCAGGGGACAGGCCAGGGGGTCACCCCTCCACTTT

v_call: TRBV5-6
j_call: TRBJ1-1
d_call: .
clone_size: .
cdr3_aa: CASSFGQNTEAFF
cdr3_nt: TGTGCCAGCAGCTTTGGACAGAACACTGAAGCTTTCTTT

v_call: TRBV19
j_call: TRBJ1-5
d_call: TRBD1
clone_size: .
cdr3_aa: CASSIDGTGFEQPQHF
cdr3_nt: TGTGCCAGTAGTATAGATGGGACAGGGTTCGAACAGCCCCAGCATTTT

v_call: TRBV30
j_call: TRBJ2-7
d_call: TRBD1
clone_size: .
cdr3_aa: CAWSLGTGSYEQYF
cdr3_nt: TGTGCCTGGAGTCTCGGGACAGGCTCCTACGAGCAGTACTTC

v_call: TRBV6-5
j_call: TRBJ1-5
d_call: .
clone_size: .
cdr3_aa: CASSFGQVNQPQHF
cdr3_nt: TGTGCCAGCAGTTTTGGACAAGTCAATCAGCCCCAGCATTTT

v_call: TRBV13
j_call: TRBJ1-6
d_call: .
clone_size: .
cdr3_aa: CASSLQRGIGNSPLHF
cdr3_nt: TGTGCCAGCAGCTTACAGCGCGGAATTGGTAATTCACCCCTCCACTTT

v_call: TRBV29-1
j_call: TRBJ1-2
d_call: TRBD1
clone_size: .
cdr3_aa: CSVEEGQANYGYTF
cdr3_nt: TGCAGCGTTGAAGAGGGACAGGCTAACTATGGCTACACCTTC

v_call: TRBV15
j_call: TRBJ2-1
d_call: TRBD2
clone_size: .
cdr3_aa: CATSRDRRGFSRDNEQFF
cdr3_nt: TGTGCCACCAGCAGAGATAGGCGGGGGTTCTCCCGAGACAATGAGCAGTTCTTC

v_call: TRBV6-5
j_call: TRBJ2-3
d_call: .
clone_size: once
cdr3_aa: CASSIRDSGTDTQYF
cdr3_nt: TGTGCCAGCAGCATCCGGGACTCGGGTACAGATACGCAGTATTTT

v_call: TRBV5-8
j_call: TRBJ1-1
d_call: .
clone_size: .
cdr3_aa: CASSLGANTEAFF
cdr3_nt: TGTGCCAGCAGCTTGGGGGCGAACACTGAAGCTTTCTTT

v_call: TRBV7-3
j_call: TRBJ2-7
d_call: TRBD1
clone_size: .
cdr3_aa: CASSRTGREEQYF
cdr3_nt: TGTGCCAGCAGCCGGACAGGGAGAGAAGAGCAGTACTTC

v_call: TRBV30
j_call: TRBJ1-1
d_call: .
clone_size: .
cdr3_aa: CACTGMNTEAFF
cdr3_nt: TGTGCCTGTACCGGGATGAACACTGAAGCTTTCTTT

v_call: TRBV7-3
j_call: TRBJ1-1
d_call: .
clone_size: once
cdr3_aa: CASSYYLNTEAFF
cdr3_nt: TGTGCCAGCAGCTACTACTTGAACACTGAAGCTTTCTTT

v_call: TRBV18
j_call: TRBJ1-4
d_call: TRBD1
clone_size: few
cdr3_aa: CASSQTRDRLFF
cdr3_nt: TGTGCCAGCTCGCAGACTCGGGACAGGCTGTTTTTT

v_call: TRBV2
j_call: TRBJ1-2
d_call: TRBD1
clone_size: .
cdr3_aa: CASSQTAGGGYTF
cdr3_nt: TGTGCCAGCAGCCAGACGGCAGGGGGTGGCTACACCTTC

v_call: TRBV5-6
j_call: TRBJ2-7
d_call: .
clone_size: .
cdr3_aa: CASSSFQGQAYEQYF
cdr3_nt: TGTGCCAGCAGCTCCTTTCAGGGGCAAGCCTACGAGCAGTACTTC

v_call: TRBV7-9
j_call: TRBJ2-7
d_call: .
clone_size: .
cdr3_aa: CASSLSQGTSYEQYF
cdr3_nt: TGTGCCAGCAGCTTATCGCAGGGGACCTCCTACGAGCAGTACTTC